Listed below are T cell receptor beta chains from one sample, sequenced in a study of cytomegalovirus exposure and HLA in healthy donors. Sequenced by immunoSEQ multiplex PCR; TCRdb stores in-frame clones only, minus some. The sample holds about 130,000 clones, over 85% seen once. Sample: PBMCs. The receptor set was obtained from a man aged 25 to 45 in good health and CMV-seronegative. Each CDR3 is given with its conserved first and last residue.

v_gene: TRBV11-2
CDR3aa: CASSRYGQVGTEAFF

v_gene: TRBV6-1
CDR3aa: CASLMGSPNQPQHF

v_gene: TRBV7-2
CDR3aa: CASSFAGADTQYF

v_gene: TRBV6-1
CDR3aa: CASSGLIIQGRAYEQYF

v_gene: TRBV7-8
CDR3aa: CASSVYRRDQPQHF

v_gene: TRBV15
CDR3aa: CATSQSFTGGGGELFF

v_gene: TRBV6-5
CDR3aa: CASSQTGPGGYTF

v_gene: TRBV5-6
CDR3aa: CASSFSGVGTEAFF

v_gene: TRBV29-1
CDR3aa: CSVRVGWTGEQFF

v_gene: TRBV7-3
CDR3aa: CASSPNGGLAGAQRGGLFF

v_gene: TRBV4-1
CDR3aa: CASSQLTGPREWALHF

v_gene: TRBV7-2
CDR3aa: CASSLERPNTEAFF

v_gene: TRBV27
CDR3aa: CASSGQGPVANYGYTF

v_gene: TRBV7-9
CDR3aa: CASSPGAGGPRYEQYF

v_gene: TRBV28
CDR3aa: CASSLLADEAFF

v_gene: TRBV4-1
CDR3aa: CASSQVEVNAYGYTF

v_gene: TRBV5-8
CDR3aa: CASSLSAHRNTEAFF

v_gene: TRBV9
CDR3aa: CASSARGYSRWGNQPQHF

v_gene: TRBV28
CDR3aa: CATLPGAGVYNEQFF

v_gene: TRBV7-8
CDR3aa: CASSSDFVTSPLHF

v_gene: TRBV5-1
CDR3aa: CASSLGQEASQFF

v_gene: TRBV9
CDR3aa: CASNLFAGSGGNEQFF

v_gene: TRBV6-1
CDR3aa: CASKDRFSTDTQYF

v_gene: TRBV20-1
CDR3aa: CSAHRVSEAFF

v_gene: TRBV5-6
CDR3aa: CASSLKGGAVDTQYF

v_gene: TRBV29-1
CDR3aa: CSVSTLRVNTEAFF

v_gene: TRBV19
CDR3aa: CASSTSGGDEQYF

v_gene: TRBV5-8
CDR3aa: CASSLGTRPKPQHF

v_gene: TRBV6-5
CDR3aa: CASSYYGYGQGGLFF

v_gene: TRBV6-1
CDR3aa: CASKNIYEQYF

v_gene: TRBV28
CDR3aa: CASSLGGGNQPQHF

v_gene: TRBV28
CDR3aa: CASSLPGTANYEQYF